This TCR beta chain was observed in a study of T cell repertoires in ileal Crohn's disease. In the study overall: Patients had a median approximately 7.8-year disease duration, and less than 40% were active smokers.

With respect to this clone: Its antigen remains unidentified.

Whole-study findings and limits: Every patient over 26.8% clonality showed endoscopic recurrence. Compared with non-smokers, active smokers at surgery showed more clonal expansions. Sorted CD8 T cells held more high-frequency clones than CD4.

J lost 2 bases, V lost 4 bases, and 9 bases had no gene match. The CDR3 contains 16 residues. Per germline, CDR1 LNHDA and CDR2 SQIVND (reference sequence). Data came from immunoSEQ multiplex PCR; TCRdb stores just in-frame clones and leaves some out. The sample records 25,000 to 35,000 clones, around 80% being singletons. This clonotype was obtained from an adult with Crohn's disease. Sequencing was carried out using ileal tissue. The chain couples TRBV19 to TRBJ1-1; 8 positions agree with TRBD1. DNA of the CDR3: TGTGCCAGTAGTAGGGCTTTGGGGACAGGTAACACTGAAGCTTTCTTT. Translation: CASSRALGTGNTEAFF.